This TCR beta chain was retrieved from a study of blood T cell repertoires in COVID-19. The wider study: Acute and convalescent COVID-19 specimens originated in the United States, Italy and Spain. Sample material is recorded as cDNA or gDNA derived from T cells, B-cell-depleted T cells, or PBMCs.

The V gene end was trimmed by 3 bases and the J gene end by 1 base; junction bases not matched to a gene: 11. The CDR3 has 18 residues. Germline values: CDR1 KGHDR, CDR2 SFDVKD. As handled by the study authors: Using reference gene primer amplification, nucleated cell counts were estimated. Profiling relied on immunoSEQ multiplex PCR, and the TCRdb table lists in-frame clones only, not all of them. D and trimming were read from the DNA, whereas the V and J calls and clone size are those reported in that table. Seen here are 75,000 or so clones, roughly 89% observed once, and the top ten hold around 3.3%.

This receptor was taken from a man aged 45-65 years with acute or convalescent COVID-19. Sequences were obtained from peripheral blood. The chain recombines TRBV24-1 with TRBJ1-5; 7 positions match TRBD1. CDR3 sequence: CATSDPQSAQGSNQPQHF. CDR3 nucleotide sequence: TGTGCCACCAGTGATCCCCAATCTGCACAGGGGAGCAATCAGCCCCAGCATTTT.